This TCR beta chain was profiled in a study of blood T cell repertoires in COVID-19. Study-wide context: The United States, Italy and Spain provided the acute and convalescent COVID-19 samples.

Cohorts were assigned according to the clinical history that participants reported. CDR1 is SGHRS and CDR2 is YFSETQ in the germline V gene. The CDR3 consists of 15 residues. The J segment lost 4 bases and the V segment lost 3 bases, leaving 8 bases of the junction unmatched. Generated by immunoSEQ multiplex PCR, the TCRdb table keeps only in-frame clones and is missing some. The data hold 180,000 or so clones, with approximately 82% observed a single time. Sequenced material: PBMCs or T cells enriched from blood (not recorded which). The sequence was obtained from a woman aged 45-65 years who had recovered from COVID-19. V gene TRBV5-1 combines with J gene TRBJ1-1, with TRBD1 matching over 8 bases. CDR3: CASSSTGARVTEAFF. The CDR3, as DNA: TGCGCCAGCAGCTCGACAGGGGCAAGGGTCACTGAAGCTTTCTTT.